This section outlines one TCR beta chain sequence together with its context. Germline V gene sequence: CDR1 SGHTA, CDR2 FQGNSA. The CDR3 is 14 residues long. Trimming removed 11 bases from V and 1 base from J, with 16 bases in between. This specimen comes from a study of blood T cell repertoires in COVID-19. Across the whole study: Either two negative PCRs, clearance, or symptom resolution qualified Cohort 3 donors as recovered. Samples taken during acute and convalescent COVID-19 were collected in the United States, Italy and Spain.

The assay was immunoSEQ multiplex PCR, and TCRdb's table has in-frame clones only and misses some. This sample has 200,000 to 250,000 clones, with 86% found just once. Sequenced sample: PBMCs or T cells enriched from blood (not recorded which). The source of this sequence is a woman between 50 and 59 years old in a cohort exposed to, infected with or recovered from COVID-19 (not recorded which). The genes are TRBV7-2 and TRBJ2-3; possibly TRBD1 for D (5 bases). CDR3 protein: CAGRQSGGTDTQYF. The DNA for the CDR3 is TGTGCCGGTAGACAGTCCGGAGGCACAGATACGCAGTATTTT.